The entry that follows covers one T cell receptor (beta chain) sequence. The antigen is unknown. Per the original data handling: Filtering differed because ImmunoSEQ produced junction-only sequences that carried no quality scores. The table came from immunoSEQ multiplex PCR; TCRdb's copy has only in-frame clones and leaves some out. V, J and clone size were drawn from that table, and D and trimming were deduced from the DNA. The sample contains some 1.4 million clones, roughly 97% of which appear only once. This specimen belongs to a study of shared clonotypes between healthy human individuals. The overall study: Used for every donor were three CD4 naive, three CD4 memory, two CD8 naive and one CD8 memory plate. Notes on the study in general: Across subsets, estimated richness was generally greater for naive than for memory populations.

This CDR3 is 15 amino acids long. V trimming: 4 bases; J trimming: 2 bases; junction bases outside the gene matches: 4. Germline V gene lookup returns CDR1 SGHTA and CDR2 FQGNSA. The rearrangement uses TRBV7-2 and TRBJ2-3; 9 nucleotides agree with TRBD2. Sequenced: naive CD4+ T cells sorted from blood. The subset denotes: CD45RA+ positively selected. The receptor comes from a man between 25 and 39 years old in good health. In DNA, the CDR3 is TGTGCCAGCAGCTCCTTAGCGGGAGTCACAGATACGCAGTATTTT. Amino acid sequence: CASSSLAGVTDTQYF.